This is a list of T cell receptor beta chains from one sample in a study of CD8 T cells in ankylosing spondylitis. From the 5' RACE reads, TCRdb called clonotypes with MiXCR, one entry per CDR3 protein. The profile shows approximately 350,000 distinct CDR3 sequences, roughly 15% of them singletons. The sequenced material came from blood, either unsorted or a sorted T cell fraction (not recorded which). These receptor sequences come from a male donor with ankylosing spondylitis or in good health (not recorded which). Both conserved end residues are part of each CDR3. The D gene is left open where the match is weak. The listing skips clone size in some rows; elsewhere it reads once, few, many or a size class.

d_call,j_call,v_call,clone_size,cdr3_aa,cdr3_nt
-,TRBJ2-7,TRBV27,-,CASSFRASYEQYF,TGTGCCAGCAGTTTTAGGGCTTCCTACGAGCAGTACTTC
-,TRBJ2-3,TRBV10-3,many,CAISELSQRITDTQYF,TGTGCCATCAGTGAGTTGTCTCAGCGGATCACAGATACGCAGTATTTT
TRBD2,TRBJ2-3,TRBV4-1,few,CASSGLAGTDTQYF,TGCGCCAGCAGCGGACTAGCAGGCACAGATACGCAGTATTTT
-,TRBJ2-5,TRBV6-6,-,CASRKGGGETQYF,TGTGCCAGCAGGAAGGGGGGAGGAGAGACCCAGTACTTC
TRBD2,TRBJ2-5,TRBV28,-,CASSSGTSGSSQYF,TGTGCCAGCAGTTCCGGGACTAGCGGGTCATCCCAGTACTTC
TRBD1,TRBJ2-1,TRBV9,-,CASSATGGARNEQFF,TGTGCCAGCAGCGCCACAGGGGGCGCGAGGAATGAGCAGTTCTTC
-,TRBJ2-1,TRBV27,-,CASSLPGLKPHEQFF,TGTGCCAGCAGTTTACCCGGACTAAAACCTCATGAGCAGTTCTTC
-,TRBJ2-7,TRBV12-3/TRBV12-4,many,CASSSDGPYEQYF,TGTGCCAGCAGTTCGGACGGCCCCTACGAGCAGTACTTC
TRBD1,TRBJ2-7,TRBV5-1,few,CASSLQTGAEQYF,TGCGCCAGCAGCTTGCAGACAGGGGCAGAGCAGTACTTC
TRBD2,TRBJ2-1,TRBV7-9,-,CASSRSGGPYNEQFF,TGTGCCAGCAGTCGTAGCGGGGGCCCCTACAATGAGCAGTTCTTC
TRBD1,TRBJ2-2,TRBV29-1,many,CSAGQGLNTGELFF,TGCAGCGCTGGACAGGGACTTAACACCGGGGAGCTGTTTTTT
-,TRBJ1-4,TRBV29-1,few,CSVEESEKLFF,TGCAGCGTTGAAGAAAGTGAAAAACTGTTTTTT
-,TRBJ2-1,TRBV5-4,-,CASSTSGPPGEQFF,TGTGCCAGCAGCACGAGCGGGCCCCCGGGTGAGCAGTTCTTC
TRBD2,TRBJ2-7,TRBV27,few,CASSLSGGPYEQYF,TGTGCCAGCAGTTTATCGGGAGGGCCTTACGAGCAGTACTTC
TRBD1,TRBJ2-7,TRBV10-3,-,CAISDSWRRQGTYEQYF,TGTGCCATCAGTGATTCTTGGAGGAGACAGGGGACCTACGAGCAGTACTTC
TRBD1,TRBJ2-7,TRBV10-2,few,CASSDPTGALHEQYF,TGCGCCAGCAGTGACCCCACAGGGGCTCTCCACGAGCAGTACTTC
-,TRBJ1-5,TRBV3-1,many,CASSQDHQGSRPQHF,TGTGCCAGCAGCCAAGATCACCAGGGATCACGGCCCCAGCATTTT
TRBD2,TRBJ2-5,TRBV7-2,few,CASSPGLAGGGETQYF,TGTGCCAGCAGCCCCGGACTAGCGGGAGGAGGAGAGACCCAGTACTTC
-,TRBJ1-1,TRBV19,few,CASRRGVGTEAFF,TGTGCCAGTAGGAGAGGGGTGGGCACTGAAGCTTTCTTT
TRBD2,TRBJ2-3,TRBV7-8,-,CASSQGIYGGGPDTQYF,TGTGCCAGCAGCCAAGGGATATACGGCGGGGGGCCAGATACGCAGTATTTT
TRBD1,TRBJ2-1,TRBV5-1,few,CASSVTGTGGYNEQFF,TGCGCCAGCAGCGTCACCGGGACAGGGGGTTACAATGAGCAGTTCTTC
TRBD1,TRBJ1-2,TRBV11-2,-,CASSSLSGQGSYGYTF,TGTGCCAGCAGCTCCCTGTCGGGACAGGGGAGCTATGGCTACACCTTC
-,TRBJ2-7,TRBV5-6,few,CASSSTKDRTYEQYF,TGTGCCAGCAGCTCGACTAAAGACAGAACCTACGAGCAGTACTTC
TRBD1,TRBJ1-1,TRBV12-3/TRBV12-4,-,CASSNTDRGTEAFF,TGTGCCAGCAGTAACACCGACAGGGGTACTGAAGCTTTCTTT
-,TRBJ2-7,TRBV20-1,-,CSATGRGHYEQYF,TGCAGTGCTACAGGTCGGGGGCACTACGAGCAGTACTTC
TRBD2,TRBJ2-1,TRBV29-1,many,CSVFRSGRFVNEQFF,TGCAGCGTTTTCCGGAGCGGGAGGTTTGTTAATGAGCAGTTCTTC